A single sample is the source of the 14 T cell receptor beta chains below, sequenced in a study of CD8+CD57+ T cells in acquired aplastic anemia. Template material for TCR beta VDJ and CDR3 profiling consisted of genomic DNA. TCRdb ran MiXCR on the reads and lists one entry per CDR3 protein. The data show over 150,000 distinct CDR3 sequences, around 63% seen once. Only patients with CD8+CD57+ cell expansion on flow cytometry were chosen for sequencing. Sequenced: sorted CD4+, CD8+, or CD8+CD57+ T cells (not recorded which) from PBMCs. The receptors derive from a human donor with aplastic anemia.

Concerning this clonotype: The junction departs from germline at one end; a sequencing error may be responsible. The V gene is TRBV7-3, the J gene TRBJ2-1; D may be TRBD1 or TRBD2 (6 bases each). CDR3 length: 15 residues. Germline V CDR1 and CDR2: SGHTA, FQGTGA. As DNA, the CDR3 is TGCGCCAGCAGCTTGTTGGGGGGCCTCTACAATGAGCAGTTCTTC. This gives the protein CASSLLGGLYNEQFF.

The table lists this clonotype with a count of one. This rearrangement joins TRBV4-1 to TRBJ2-2; D is possibly TRBD1 or TRBD2 (5 bases each). Germline assignment: CDR1 MGHRA and CDR2 YSYEKL. The V end lost 4 bases, the J end lost 3 bases, and 15 bases lay between the germline ends. The CDR3 sequence is 16 residues long. The CDR3 loop is CASSRTSRAYTGELFF. The DNA of the CDR3 is TGCGCCAGCAGCCGGACATCGCGGGCTTACACCGGGGAGCTGTTTTTT.

The chain carries TRBV19 and TRBJ2-7; tentatively, D is TRBD2 (6 bases). The CDR3 consists of 15 residues. Looked up from germline, CDR1 is LNHDA and CDR2 is SQIVND (reference sequence). Trimming removed 4 bases from V and 3 bases from J, with 16 bases in between. The CDR3 nucleotides are TGTGCCAGTAGTACCGCTAAGGGACTCCACTACGAGCAGTACTTC. It codes for CASSTAKGLHYEQYF. Full variable domain (outside the CDR3, taken from reference TRBV19 and TRBJ2-7): DGGITQSPKYLFRKEGQNVTLSCEQNLNHDAMYWYRQDPGQGLRLIYYSQIVNDFQKGDIAEGYSVSREKKESFPLTVTSAQKNPTAFYLCASSTAKGLHYEQYFGPGTRLTVT.

The rearrangement joins TRBV10-1 to TRBJ2-7; TRBD2 matches at 9 bases. Germline V gene sequence: CDR1 WNHNN, CDR2 SYGVQD (reference sequence). V lost 3 bases, J lost 2 bases, and 2 bases stayed unmatched. The length of the CDR3 is 14 residues. Written as DNA, the CDR3 is TGCGCCAGCAGTGACCCTAGCGGGGCCTACGAGCAGTACTTC. Its protein is CASSDPSGAYEQYF.

The chain carries TRBV19 and TRBJ2-5; 10 positions agree with TRBD2. CDR3 size: 19 residues. Unmatched junction bases numbered 18, after V lost 4 bases and J lost 4 bases. The germline gives CDR1 LNHDA, CDR2 SQIVND (reference sequence). Here the CDR3 reads CASSTEMALSGGRAETQYF. The CDR3 DNA reads TGTGCCAGTAGTACAGAAATGGCCCTTAGCGGGGGGCGGGCAGAGACCCAGTACTTC.

The table lists this clonotype with many counts. The gene calls are TRBV20-1 and TRBJ1-1; 8 bases align to TRBD1. Looked up from germline, CDR1 is DFQATT and CDR2 is SNEGSKA (reference sequence). V lost 4 bases to trimming and J lost 4 bases; unmatched junction nucleotides: 8. The CDR3 runs 14 residues. CDR3 bases: TGCAGTGCTACGGACAGGGCTTTGGGCACTGAAGCTTTCTTT. Translated: CSATDRALGTEAFF.

This clonotype was detected ten times or more. The chain joins TRBV20-1 to TRBJ1-3; a possible D gene is TRBD1 (5 bases). CDR3 length: 13 amino acids. The germline CDR1 and CDR2 sequences are DFQATT and SNEGSKA (reference sequence). Deletions cut 6 bases from V and 4 bases from J, with 13 bases between. Here the CDR3 DNA reads TGCAGTGCCAACGAGGGGAGGGGAAACACCATATATTTT. This encodes CSANEGRGNTIYF.

The chain links TRBV24-1 to TRBJ2-3; D ambiguous. Per the germline V gene, CDR1 is KGHDR and CDR2 is SFDVKD. The V end lost 11 bases, the J end lost 1 base, and 15 bases lay between the germline ends. This CDR3 is 14 amino acids long. CDR3 protein: CASNTMGGTDTQYF. DNA for the CDR3: TGTGCCAGCAATACCATGGGTGGCACAGATACGCAGTATTTT.

V gene TRBV2 combines with J gene TRBJ1-5; TRBD1 might be the D (6 bases). From germline, CDR1 is SNHLY and CDR2 FYNNEI. CDR3 size: 18 residues. Deletions cut 3 bases from V and 1 base from J, with 19 bases between. The CDR3 DNA sequence: TGTGCCAGCAGTGATGAAGTTACAGGGACCGACAGCAATCAGCCCCAGCATTTT. Protein product: CASSDEVTGTDSNQPQHF. The entire variable domain, with the rest obtained from reference TRBV2 and TRBJ1-5, is as follows: EPEVTQTPSHQVTQMGQEVILRCVPISNHLYFYWYRQILGQKVEFLVSFYNNEISEKSEIFDDQFSVERPDGSNFTLKIRSTKLEDSAMYFCASSDEVTGTDSNQPQHFGDGTRLSIL.

V usage is TRBV20-1 and J usage is TRBJ2-5, with TRBD1 matching over 8 bases. J was trimmed by 5 bases and V by 0 bases; bases with no gene match: 11. This CDR3 spans 16 amino acids. The germline V gene has CDR1 DFQATT and CDR2 SNEGSKA (reference sequence). CDR3 loop: CSARDPLTGEMETQYF. CDR3 coding DNA: TGCAGTGCTAGAGATCCCTTGACAGGGGAGATGGAGACCCAGTACTTC.

This clonotype was counted many times. The chain's CDR3 is CASSENAGALPDTQYF. The CDR3, as DNA: TGTGCCAGCAGTGAGAACGCGGGGGCCCTCCCAGATACGCAGTATTTT. This chain connects TRBV2 to TRBJ2-3, with D perhaps TRBD2 (7 bases). The CDR3 totals 16 residues. Germline V gene lookup returns CDR1 SNHLY and CDR2 FYNNEI. V gave up 3 bases and J gave up 4 bases, with 17 bases separating them. The entire variable domain, with the rest obtained from reference TRBV2 and TRBJ2-3, is as follows: EPEVTQTPSHQVTQMGQEVILRCVPISNHLYFYWYRQILGQKVEFLVSFYNNEISEKSEIFDDQFSVERPDGSNFTLKIRSTKLEDSAMYFCASSENAGALPDTQYFGPGTRLTVL.

The chain employs TRBV5-5 and TRBJ2-1; D gene unclear. The V end was cut by 4 bases, the J end by 6 bases, with 8 bases between. The CDR3 runs 12 residues. Germline values: CDR1 SGHKS, CDR2 YYEKEE (reference sequence). This chain's CDR3 is CASSPDINEQFF. CDR3 bases: TGTGCCAGCAGCCCAGACATCAATGAGCAGTTCTTC.

The chain is built from TRBV7-2 and TRBJ2-1, with TRBD2 matching 11 bases. This CDR3 has 16 residues. Germline V CDR1 and CDR2: SGHTA, FQGNSA. Trimming cost V 6 bases and J 6 bases; bases outside gene matches: 10. CDR3 sequence: CASRQISGRAANEQFF. In DNA, the CDR3 is TGTGCCAGCAGACAGATTAGCGGGAGGGCGGCCAATGAGCAGTTCTTC.

This chain joins TRBV29-1 and TRBJ2-7, with TRBD1 matching over 7 bases. V trimming: 0 bases; J trimming: 0 bases; junction bases outside the gene matches: 8. The CDR3 has 16 residues. Germline loops: CDR1 SQVTM, CDR2 ANQGSEA. Here the CDR3 DNA reads TGCAGCGTTGAAGATGAAGGGGGCCGGAGCTCCTACGAGCAGTACTTC. This sequence encodes CSVEDEGGRSSYEQYF.